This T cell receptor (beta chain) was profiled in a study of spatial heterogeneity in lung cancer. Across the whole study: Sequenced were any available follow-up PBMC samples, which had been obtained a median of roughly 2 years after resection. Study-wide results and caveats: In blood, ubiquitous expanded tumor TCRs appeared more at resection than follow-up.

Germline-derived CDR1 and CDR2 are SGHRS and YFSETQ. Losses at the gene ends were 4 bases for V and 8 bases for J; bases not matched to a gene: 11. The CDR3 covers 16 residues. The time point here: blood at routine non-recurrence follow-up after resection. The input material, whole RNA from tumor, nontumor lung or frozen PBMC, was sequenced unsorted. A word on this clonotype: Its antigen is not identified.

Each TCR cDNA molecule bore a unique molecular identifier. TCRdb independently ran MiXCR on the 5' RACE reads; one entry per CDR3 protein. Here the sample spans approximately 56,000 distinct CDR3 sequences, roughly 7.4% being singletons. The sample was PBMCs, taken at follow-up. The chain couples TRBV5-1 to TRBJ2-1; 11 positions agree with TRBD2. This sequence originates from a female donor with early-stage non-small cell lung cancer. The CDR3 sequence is CASSLPSGGIPDEQFF. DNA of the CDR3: TGCGCCAGCAGCCTTCCTAGCGGGGGGATCCCCGATGAGCAGTTCTTC.